This is a list of T cell receptor beta chains from one sample in a study of breast tumors, draining lymph nodes, adjacent tissues. TCRdb passed the multiplex PCR reads through MiXCR, listing each CDR3 protein once. The data hold about 230,000 distinct CDR3 sequences, with approximately 29% observed a single time. Sequencing input: axillary lymph node tissue. The receptor source for this set is a female donor with breast cancer. Some clones in this sample may be carry-over from other donors' samples. Each CDR3 is given with its conserved first and last residue. Fields, in order: D gene, J gene, clone size, V gene, CDR3 protein, CDR3 DNA. A D gene is named only where the DNA matches it firmly. Only part of the rows carry a size: once, few, many, or a class if the clone is expanded.

>TRBD1|TRBJ1-4|.|TRBV10-3
CAISEQGANEKLFF
TGTGCCATCAGTGAACAGGGGGCTAATGAAAAACTGTTTTTT
>.|TRBJ2-3|many|TRBV5-6
CASSAGWGTDTQYF
TGTGCCAGCAGCGCAGGGTGGGGCACAGATACGCAGTATTTT
>.|TRBJ1-3|many|TRBV19
CASSIADHSGNTIYF
TGTGCCAGTAGTATCGCGGATCACTCTGGAAACACCATATATTTT
>.|TRBJ2-2|.|TRBV7-9
CASSSRGRTGELFF
TGTGCCAGCAGCTCGAGGGGGAGAACCGGGGAGCTGTTTTTT
>.|TRBJ2-7|many|TRBV12-3/TRBV12-4
CASSGRNYEQYF
TGTGCCAGTTCAGGACGGAACTACGAGCAGTACTTC
>.|TRBJ2-2|.|TRBV9
CASSAPHLRGELFF
TGTGCCAGCAGTGCCCCCCACCTTCGAGGGGAGCTGTTTTTT
>.|TRBJ1-4|many|TRBV7-2
CASSLATGGVEKLFF
TGTGCCAGCAGCTTAGCCACGGGGGGCGTTGAAAAACTGTTTTTT
>.|TRBJ2-7|many|TRBV10-3
CAIRGAQGTYEQYF
TGTGCCATCAGGGGCGCGCAGGGGACCTACGAGCAGTACTTC
>.|TRBJ1-5|once|TRBV7-9
CASSKEREGQPQHF
TGTGCCAGCAGCAAAGAGCGGGAGGGCCAGCCCCAGCATTTT
>.|TRBJ1-4|.|TRBV7-8
CASSLGPGGNPLEKLFF
TGTGCCAGCAGCTTAGGGCCGGGGGGCAACCCACTCGAAAAACTGTTTTTT
>.|TRBJ2-2|.|TRBV6-5
CATSGGPSGELFF
TGTGCCACCTCAGGGGGGCCCTCCGGGGAGCTGTTTTTT
>TRBD1|TRBJ1-1|.|TRBV2
CASSLGQRLNTEAFF
TGTGCCAGCAGCCTGGGACAGAGGTTGAACACTGAAGCTTTCTTT
>.|TRBJ2-3|many|TRBV19
CASSKHSGLTSTDTQYF
TGTGCCAGTAGTAAACACAGTGGACTCACTAGCACAGATACGCAGTATTTT
>TRBD2|TRBJ2-1|many|TRBV6-6
CASSRPGLGGYNEQFF
TGTGCCAGCAGCCGCCCGGGACTAGGAGGGTACAATGAGCAGTTCTTC
>.|TRBJ2-2|many|TRBV7-2
CASSSGNRIGELFF
TGTGCCAGCAGCTCGGGAAATAGGATCGGGGAGCTGTTTTTT
>.|TRBJ1-6|.|TRBV28
CATKGSSNSPLHF
TGTGCCACGAAAGGGTCATCTAATTCACCCCTCCACTTT
>TRBD1|TRBJ1-3|many|TRBV7-9
CASSLDRPSGNTIYF
TGTGCCAGCAGCTTGGACAGGCCCTCTGGAAACACCATATATTTT
>TRBD1|TRBJ1-6|.|TRBV7-2
CASSRAGQGAPPLHF
TGTGCCAGCAGCAGAGCCGGACAGGGGGCACCACCCCTCCACTTT
>.|TRBJ2-7|.|TRBV6-6
CASSRFPGSPEQYF
TGTGCCAGCAGTCGTTTTCCGGGATCCCCAGAGCAGTACTTC
>TRBD1|TRBJ1-2|many|TRBV7-2
CASLTGNYGYTF
TGTGCCAGCTTGACAGGGAACTATGGCTACACCTTC
>.|TRBJ1-1|few|TRBV18
CASSPPQGRRTEAFF
TGTGCCAGCTCACCACCTCAGGGCAGGAGGACTGAAGCTTTCTTT
>.|TRBJ1-5|many|TRBV6-6
CASNQADQPQHF
TGTGCCAGCAATCAGGCTGATCAGCCCCAGCATTTT
>.|TRBJ2-3|.|TRBV29-1
CSVGWGGTDTQYF
TGCAGCGTGGGTTGGGGCGGCACAGATACGCAGTATTTT
>.|TRBJ1-1|.|TRBV3-1
CASSQDRANTEAFF
TGTGCCAGCAGCCAAGACAGGGCCAACACTGAAGCTTTCTTT
>.|TRBJ1-2|.|TRBV7-2
CASSRTGSGYTF
TGTGCCAGCAGCCGAACCGGGAGCGGCTACACCTTC
>.|TRBJ1-3|many|TRBV3-1
CASSRTTGNTIYF
TGTGCCAGTTCCAGGACGACTGGAAACACCATATATTTT
>.|TRBJ2-1|many|TRBV12-5
CASGFVGEQFF
TGTGCTAGTGGTTTCGTCGGTGAGCAGTTCTTC